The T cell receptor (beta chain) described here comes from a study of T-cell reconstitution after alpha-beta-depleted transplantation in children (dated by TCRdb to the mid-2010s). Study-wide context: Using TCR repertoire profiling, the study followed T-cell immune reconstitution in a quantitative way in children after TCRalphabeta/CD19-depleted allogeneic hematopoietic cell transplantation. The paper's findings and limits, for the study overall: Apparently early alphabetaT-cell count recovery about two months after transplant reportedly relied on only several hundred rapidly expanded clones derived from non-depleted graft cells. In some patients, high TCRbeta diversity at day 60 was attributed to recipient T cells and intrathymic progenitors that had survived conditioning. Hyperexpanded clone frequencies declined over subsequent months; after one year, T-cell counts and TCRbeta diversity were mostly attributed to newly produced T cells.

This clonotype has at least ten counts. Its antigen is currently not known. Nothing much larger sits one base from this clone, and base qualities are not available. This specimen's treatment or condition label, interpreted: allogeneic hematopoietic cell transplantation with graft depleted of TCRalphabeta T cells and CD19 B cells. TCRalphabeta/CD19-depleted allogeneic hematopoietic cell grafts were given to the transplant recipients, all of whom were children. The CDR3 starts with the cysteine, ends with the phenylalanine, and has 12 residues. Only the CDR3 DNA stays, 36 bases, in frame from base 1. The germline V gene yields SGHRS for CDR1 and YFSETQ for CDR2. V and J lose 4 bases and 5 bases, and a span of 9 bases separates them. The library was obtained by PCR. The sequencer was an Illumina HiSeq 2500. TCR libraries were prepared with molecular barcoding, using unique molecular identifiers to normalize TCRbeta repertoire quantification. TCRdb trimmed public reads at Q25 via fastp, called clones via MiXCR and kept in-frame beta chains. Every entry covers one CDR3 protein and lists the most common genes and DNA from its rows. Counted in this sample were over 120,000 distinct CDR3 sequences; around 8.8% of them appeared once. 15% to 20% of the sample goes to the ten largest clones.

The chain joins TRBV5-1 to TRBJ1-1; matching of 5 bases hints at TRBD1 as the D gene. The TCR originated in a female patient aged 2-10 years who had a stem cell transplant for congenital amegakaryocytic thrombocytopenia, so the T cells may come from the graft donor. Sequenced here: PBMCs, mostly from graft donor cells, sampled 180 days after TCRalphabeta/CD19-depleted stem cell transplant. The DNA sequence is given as TGCGCCAGCAGCAATAGGGGAACTGAAGCTTTCTTT. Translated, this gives CASSNRGTEAFF.